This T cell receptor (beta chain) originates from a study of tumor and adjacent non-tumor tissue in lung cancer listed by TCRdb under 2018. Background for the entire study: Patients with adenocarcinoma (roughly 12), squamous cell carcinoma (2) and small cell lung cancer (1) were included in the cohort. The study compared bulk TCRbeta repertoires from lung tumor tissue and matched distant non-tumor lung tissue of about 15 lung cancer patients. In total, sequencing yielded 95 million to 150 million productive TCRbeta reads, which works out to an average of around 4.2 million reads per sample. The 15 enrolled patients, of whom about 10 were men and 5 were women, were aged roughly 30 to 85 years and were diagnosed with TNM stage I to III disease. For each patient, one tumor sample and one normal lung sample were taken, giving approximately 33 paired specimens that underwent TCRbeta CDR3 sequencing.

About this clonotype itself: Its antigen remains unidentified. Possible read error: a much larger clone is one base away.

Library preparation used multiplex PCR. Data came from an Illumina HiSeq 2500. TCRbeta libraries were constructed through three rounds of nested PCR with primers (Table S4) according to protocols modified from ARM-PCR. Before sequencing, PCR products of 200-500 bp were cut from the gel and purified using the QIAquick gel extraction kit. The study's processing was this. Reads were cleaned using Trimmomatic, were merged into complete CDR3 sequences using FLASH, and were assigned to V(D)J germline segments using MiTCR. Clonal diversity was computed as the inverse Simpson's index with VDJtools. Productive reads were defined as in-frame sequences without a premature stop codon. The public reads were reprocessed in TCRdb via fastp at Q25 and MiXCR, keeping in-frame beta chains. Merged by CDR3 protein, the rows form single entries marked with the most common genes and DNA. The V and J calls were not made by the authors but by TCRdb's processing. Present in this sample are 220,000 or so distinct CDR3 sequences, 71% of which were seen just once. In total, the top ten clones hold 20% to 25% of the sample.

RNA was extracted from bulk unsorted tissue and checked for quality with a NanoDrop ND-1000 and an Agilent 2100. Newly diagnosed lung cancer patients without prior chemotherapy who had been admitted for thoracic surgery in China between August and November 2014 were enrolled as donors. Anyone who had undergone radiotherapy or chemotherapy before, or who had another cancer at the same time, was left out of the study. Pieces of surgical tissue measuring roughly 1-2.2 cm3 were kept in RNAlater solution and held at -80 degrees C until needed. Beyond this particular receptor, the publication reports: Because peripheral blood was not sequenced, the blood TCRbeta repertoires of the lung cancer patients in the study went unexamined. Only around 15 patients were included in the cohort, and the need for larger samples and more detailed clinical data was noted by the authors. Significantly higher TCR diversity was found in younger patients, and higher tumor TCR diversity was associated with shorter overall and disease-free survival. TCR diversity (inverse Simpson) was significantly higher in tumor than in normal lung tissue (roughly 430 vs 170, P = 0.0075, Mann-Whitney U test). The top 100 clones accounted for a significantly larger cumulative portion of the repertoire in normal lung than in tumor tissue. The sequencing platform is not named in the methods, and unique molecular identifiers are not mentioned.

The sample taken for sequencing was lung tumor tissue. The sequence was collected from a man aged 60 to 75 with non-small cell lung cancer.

The bases are TGCAGCGTTGAAGATCAGCCTGTGGGATCGCAGGGCTACACCTTC. This is translated as CSVEDQPVGSQGYTF. The chain employs TRBV29-1 and TRBJ1-2, with no reliable assignment of the D segment. Per the germline V gene, SQVTM is the CDR1 and ANQGSEA is the CDR2. Trimming removed 0 bases from V and 8 bases from J, leaving 19 bases between the germline ends. There are 15 amino acids in the CDR3, from cysteine to phenylalanine inclusive. Kept here is only the CDR3 DNA, which spans 45 bases and is read in frame from base 1.